Detailed here is one TCR beta chain. Produced via immunoSEQ multiplex PCR; TCRdb's table is partial and in-frame only. The data show tens of thousands of clones, less than 98% seen once. This specimen belongs to a study of technical replicates of blood from several donors. The ends were cut back, 0 bases at V and 11 bases at J, with 7 bases in the middle. Germline CDR1 reads MGHRA; CDR2 reads YSYEKL. This CDR3 is 12 amino acids long. Specimen: T cells isolated from PBMCs. This receptor was identified in a human donor in good health. The chain recombines TRBV4-1 with TRBJ1-4; no definite D call. CDR3 nucleotides: TGCGCCAGCAGCCAAGAGAGAAAGAAACTGTTTTTT. Translation gives CASSQERKKLFF.